This TCR beta chain appears in the sequencing data of a study of beta chain features in type 1 diabetes. Study overall: What patients shared with healthy donors was a similar profile of age, gender and cell yields. Fewer than 110 million sorted cells were examined across all samples.

Of the isolated RNA, all was reverse transcribed, and so the sequenced material was expressed TCRB transcripts. The average output of naive, central memory and regulatory T cell samples was approximately 3.8 million reads. Repertoires were generated with immunoSEQ multiplex PCR, while TCRdb's copy carries only in-frame clones and drops some. The sample has roughly 370,000 clones, 11% to 15% seen once. This clone was counted between two and nine times. CDR1 is LNHDA and CDR2 is SQIVND in the germline V gene (reference sequence). The junction had 5 bases not matched to a gene; V was cut back by 11 bases and J by 2 bases. The CDR3 is 12 amino acids. A sort by CD45RO/CCR7/CD25/CD127/CD95/CD27 yielded CD4+ naive, central memory, regulatory and stem cell-like memory cells.

Sequenced sample: naive CD4+ T cells from blood. This TCR came from a man younger than 40 in good health. The rearrangement uses TRBV19 and TRBJ2-7; the match to TRBD2 covers 8 bases. In nucleotides, the CDR3 is TGTGCCCCTGGCGGGGGGCCCTACGAGCAGTACTTC. Translating gives CAPGGGPYEQYF.